The sequence of this T cell receptor beta chain was determined in a study of T cell changes during pregnancy in multiple sclerosis. TCRdb's copy holds only in-frame clones and misses some; the assay was immunoSEQ multiplex PCR. The profile shows more than 85,000 clones, around 90% of them singletons. V shed 4 bases and J shed 8 bases, with 8 bases lying between them. The CDR3 has 11 residues. Germline loops: CDR1 SGHDN, CDR2 FVKESK. The clonotype originates from a female donor with multiple sclerosis, enrolled in a pregnancy study. This specimen consisted of peripheral blood, obtained in the second trimester of pregnancy. The gene calls are TRBV14 and TRBJ1-2; D gene ambiguous. This CDR3 reads CASSPGYGYTF. For the CDR3, the DNA is TGTGCCAGCAGCCCCGGGTACGGCTACACCTTC.